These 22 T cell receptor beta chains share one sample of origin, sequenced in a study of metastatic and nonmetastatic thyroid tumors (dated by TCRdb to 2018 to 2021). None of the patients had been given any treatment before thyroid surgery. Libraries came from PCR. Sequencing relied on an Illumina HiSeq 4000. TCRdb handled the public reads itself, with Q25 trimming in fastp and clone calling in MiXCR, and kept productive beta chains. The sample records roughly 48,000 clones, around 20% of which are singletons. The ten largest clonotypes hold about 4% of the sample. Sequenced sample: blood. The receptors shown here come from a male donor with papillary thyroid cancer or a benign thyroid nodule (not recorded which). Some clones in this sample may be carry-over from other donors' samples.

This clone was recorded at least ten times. The DNA of the CDR3 is TGCAGTGCTAGAGGGGGGACAGGGATGAACACTGAAGCTTTCTTT. Protein: CSARGGTGMNTEAFF. The chain combines TRBV20-1 with TRBJ1-1; the match to TRBD1 covers 9 bases. Germline V gives CDR1 DFQATT, CDR2 SNEGSKA (reference sequence). After removal of 1 base from V and 0 bases from J, the junction contained 3 bases not matched to a gene. The CDR3 runs 15 residues.

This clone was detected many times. The CDR3 sequence is CASSLWTGNSYEQYF. The CDR3 nucleotides are TGTGCCAGCAGTTTATGGACAGGAAACTCCTACGAGCAGTACTTC. The chain joins TRBV28 to TRBJ2-7; D is perhaps TRBD1 (6 bases). CDR1 and CDR2 from the germline V gene are MDHEN and SYDVKM. CDR3 length: 15 residues. V lost 0 bases to trimming and J lost 0 bases, with 9 bases between them.

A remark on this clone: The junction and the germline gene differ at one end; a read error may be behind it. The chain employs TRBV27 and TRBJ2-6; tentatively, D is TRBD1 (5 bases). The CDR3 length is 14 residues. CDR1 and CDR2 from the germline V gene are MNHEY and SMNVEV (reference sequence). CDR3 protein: CASSFVSGASVLTF. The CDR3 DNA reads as TGTGCCAGCAGTTTCGTCTCTGGGGCCAGCGTCCTGACTTTC.

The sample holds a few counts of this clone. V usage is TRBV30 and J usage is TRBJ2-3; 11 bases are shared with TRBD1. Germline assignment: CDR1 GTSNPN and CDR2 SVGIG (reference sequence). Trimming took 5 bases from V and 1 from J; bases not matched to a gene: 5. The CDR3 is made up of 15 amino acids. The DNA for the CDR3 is TGTGCCTGGTCCAGGACAGGGGGCCGCACAGATACGCAGTATTTT. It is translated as CAWSRTGGRTDTQYF.

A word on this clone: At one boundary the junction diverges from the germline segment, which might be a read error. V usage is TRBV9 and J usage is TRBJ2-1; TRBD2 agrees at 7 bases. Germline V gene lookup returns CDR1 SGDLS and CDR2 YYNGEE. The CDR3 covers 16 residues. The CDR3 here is CASNVAVASGDDEQFF. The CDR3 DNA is TGTGCCAGCAACGTAGCCGTGGCTAGCGGAGACGATGAGCAGTTCTTC.

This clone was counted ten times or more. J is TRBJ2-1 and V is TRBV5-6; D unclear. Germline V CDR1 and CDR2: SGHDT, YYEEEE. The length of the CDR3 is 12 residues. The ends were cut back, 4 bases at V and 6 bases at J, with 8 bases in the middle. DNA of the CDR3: TGTGCCAGCAGCCCCGACTTCAATGAGCAGTTCTTC. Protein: CASSPDFNEQFF.

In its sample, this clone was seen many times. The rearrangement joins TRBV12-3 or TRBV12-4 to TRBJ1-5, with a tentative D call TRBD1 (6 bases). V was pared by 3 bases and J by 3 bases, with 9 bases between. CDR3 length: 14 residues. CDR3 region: CASSFLGANQPQHF. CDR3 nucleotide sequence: TGTGCCAGCAGTTTTTTGGGGGCCAATCAGCCCCAGCATTTT.

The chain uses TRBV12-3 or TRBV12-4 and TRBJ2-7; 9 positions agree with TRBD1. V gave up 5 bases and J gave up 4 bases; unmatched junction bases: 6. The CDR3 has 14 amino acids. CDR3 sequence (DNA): TGTGCCAGCAGTCCGGGACAGGGTCGGTACGAGCAGTACTTC. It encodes CASSPGQGRYEQYF.

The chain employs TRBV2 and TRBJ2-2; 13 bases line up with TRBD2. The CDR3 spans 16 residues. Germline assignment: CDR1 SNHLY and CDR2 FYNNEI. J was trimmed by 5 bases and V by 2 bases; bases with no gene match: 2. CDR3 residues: CASSETSGRATGELFF. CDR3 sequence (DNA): TGTGCCAGCAGTGAAACTAGCGGGAGGGCAACCGGGGAGCTGTTTTTT.

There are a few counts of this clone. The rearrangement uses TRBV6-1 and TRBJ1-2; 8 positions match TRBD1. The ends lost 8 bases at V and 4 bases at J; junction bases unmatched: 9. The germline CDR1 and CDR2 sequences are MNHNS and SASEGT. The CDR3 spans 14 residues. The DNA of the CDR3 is TGTGCCAGCCGGGCCGCAGGGGGCGTCTATGGCTACACCTTC. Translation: CASRAAGGVYGYTF.

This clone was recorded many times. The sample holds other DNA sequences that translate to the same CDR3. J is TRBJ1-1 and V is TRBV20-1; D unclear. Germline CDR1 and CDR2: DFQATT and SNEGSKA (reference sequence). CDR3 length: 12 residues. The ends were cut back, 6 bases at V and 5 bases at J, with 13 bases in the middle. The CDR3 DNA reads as TGCAGTGCCTCTTTACGAGGGACTGAAGCTTTCTTT. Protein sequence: CSASLRGTEAFF.

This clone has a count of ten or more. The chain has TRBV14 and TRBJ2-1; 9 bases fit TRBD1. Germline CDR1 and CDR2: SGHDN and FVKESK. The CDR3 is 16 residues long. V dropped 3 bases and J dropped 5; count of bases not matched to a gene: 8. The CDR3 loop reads CASSHSGTGMDNEQFF. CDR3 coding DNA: TGTGCCAGCAGCCATTCTGGGACAGGGATGGACAATGAGCAGTTCTTC.

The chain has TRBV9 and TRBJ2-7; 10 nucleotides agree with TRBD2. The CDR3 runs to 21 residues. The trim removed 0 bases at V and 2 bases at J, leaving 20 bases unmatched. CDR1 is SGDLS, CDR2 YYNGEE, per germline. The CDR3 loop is CASSVARGGIWTSGTTYEQYF. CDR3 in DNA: TGTGCCAGCAGCGTAGCCAGGGGAGGGATCTGGACTAGCGGTACGACCTACGAGCAGTACTTC.

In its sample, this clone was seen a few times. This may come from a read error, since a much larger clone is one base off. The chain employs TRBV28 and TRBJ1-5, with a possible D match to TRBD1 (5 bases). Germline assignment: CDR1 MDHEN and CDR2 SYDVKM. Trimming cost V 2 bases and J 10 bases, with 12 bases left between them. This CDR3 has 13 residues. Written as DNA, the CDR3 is TGTGCCAGCAGTTTAGGGGGGGAACATCCCCAGCATTTT. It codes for CASSLGGEHPQHF.

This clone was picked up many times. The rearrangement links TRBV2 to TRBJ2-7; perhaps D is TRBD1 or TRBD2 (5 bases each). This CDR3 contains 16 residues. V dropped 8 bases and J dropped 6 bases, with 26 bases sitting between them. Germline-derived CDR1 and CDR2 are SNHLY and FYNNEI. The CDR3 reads CASLRRSGSGQGEQYF. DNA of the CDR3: TGTGCCAGCCTCCGTCGGAGCGGTTCGGGGCAGGGCGAGCAGTACTTC.

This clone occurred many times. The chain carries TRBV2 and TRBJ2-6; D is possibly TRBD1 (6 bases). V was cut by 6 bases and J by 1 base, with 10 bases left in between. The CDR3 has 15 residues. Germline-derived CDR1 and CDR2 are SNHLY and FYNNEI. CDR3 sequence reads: CASRVTGSGANVLTF. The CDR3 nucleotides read TGTGCCAGCAGGGTCACAGGGTCTGGGGCCAACGTCCTGACTTTC.

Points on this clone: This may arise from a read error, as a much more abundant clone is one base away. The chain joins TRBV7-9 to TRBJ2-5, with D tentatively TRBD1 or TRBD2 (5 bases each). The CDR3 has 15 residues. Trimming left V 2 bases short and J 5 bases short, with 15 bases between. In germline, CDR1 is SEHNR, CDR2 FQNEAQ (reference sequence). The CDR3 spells CASSLTQGDIETQYF. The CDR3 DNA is TGTGCCAGCAGCTTAACTCAGGGAGATATCGAGACCCAGTACTTC.

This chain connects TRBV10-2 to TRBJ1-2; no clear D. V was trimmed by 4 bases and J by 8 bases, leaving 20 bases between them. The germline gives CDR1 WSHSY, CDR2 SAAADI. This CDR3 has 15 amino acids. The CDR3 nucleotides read TGCGCCAGCAGTGTCTCCGGGCCCTTAACTAAAGGCTACACCTTC. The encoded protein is CASSVSGPLTKGYTF.

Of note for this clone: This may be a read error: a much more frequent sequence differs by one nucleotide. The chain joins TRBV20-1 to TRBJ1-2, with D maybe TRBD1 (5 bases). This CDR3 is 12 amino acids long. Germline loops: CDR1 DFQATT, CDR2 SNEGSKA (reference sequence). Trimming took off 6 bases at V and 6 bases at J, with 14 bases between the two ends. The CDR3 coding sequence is TGCAGTGCGGACCAGGGATGCGATGGCTACACCTTC. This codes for CSADQGCDGYTF.

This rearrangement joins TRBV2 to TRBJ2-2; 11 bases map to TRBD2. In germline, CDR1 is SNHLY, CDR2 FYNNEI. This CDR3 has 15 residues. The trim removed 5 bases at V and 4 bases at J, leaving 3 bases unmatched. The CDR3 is CASSFSGRATGELFF. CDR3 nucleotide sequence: TGTGCCAGCAGTTTTAGCGGGAGGGCCACCGGGGAGCTGTTTTTT.

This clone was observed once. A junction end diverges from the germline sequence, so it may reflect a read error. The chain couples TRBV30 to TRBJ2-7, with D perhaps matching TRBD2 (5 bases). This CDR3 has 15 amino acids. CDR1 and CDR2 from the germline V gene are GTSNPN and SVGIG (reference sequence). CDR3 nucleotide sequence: TGTGCCCGGAGGTCGGCAGGTAGAAACTACTACGAGCAGTACTTC. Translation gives CARRSAGRNYYEQYF. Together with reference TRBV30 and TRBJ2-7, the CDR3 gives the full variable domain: SQTIHQWPATLVQPVGSPLSLECTVEGTSNPNLYWYRQAAGRGLQLLFYSVGIGQISSEVPQNLSASRPQDRQFILSSKKLLLSDSGFYLCARRSAGRNYYEQYFGPGTRLTVT.

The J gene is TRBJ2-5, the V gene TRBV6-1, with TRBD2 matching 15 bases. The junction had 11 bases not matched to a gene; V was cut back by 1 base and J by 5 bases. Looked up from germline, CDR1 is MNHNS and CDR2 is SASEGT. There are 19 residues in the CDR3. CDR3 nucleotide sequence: TGTGCCAGCAGTGAAGGGGTATGGGGACTAGCGGGAGGAGGGGAGACCCAGTACTTC. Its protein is CASSEGVWGLAGGGETQYF.